Below, 16 T cell receptor beta chains from the same sample are listed, as sequenced in a study of T cell changes during pregnancy in multiple sclerosis. The table came from immunoSEQ multiplex PCR; TCRdb's copy has only in-frame clones and leaves some out. This table holds 75,000 to 85,000 clones, roughly 93% found once. This material consisted of peripheral blood, taken in the second trimester of pregnancy. These receptors were collected from a female donor with multiple sclerosis, enrolled in a pregnancy study.

The chain employs TRBV6-5 and TRBJ2-3; no firm D call. Trimming removed 0 bases from V and 7 bases from J, with 14 bases in between. Germline V gives CDR1 MNHEY, CDR2 SVGAGI. This CDR3 is 15 amino acids long. The CDR3 here is CASSYSPRDSNTQYF. The CDR3 bases are TGTGCCAGCAGTTACTCCCCCAGAGACTCAAATACGCAGTATTTT.

The genes are TRBV28 and TRBJ2-7; a possible D gene is TRBD2 (6 bases). V lost 8 bases and J 2 bases, leaving 7 bases between the germline ends. This CDR3 comprises 11 residues. Looked up from germline, CDR1 is MDHEN and CDR2 is SYDVKM. The CDR3 here is CASWGAYEQYF. The CDR3, as DNA: TGTGCCAGCTGGGGGGCCTACGAGCAGTACTTC.

As DNA, the CDR3 is TGTGCCAGCAGGGACAGCCAGGGCTACACCTTC. Amino acid sequence: CASRDSQGYTF. The chain links TRBV2 to TRBJ1-2, with a possible D match to TRBD1 (6 bases). The CDR3 is 11 amino acids. Germline V lookup: CDR1 SNHLY, CDR2 FYNNEI. V was trimmed by 6 bases and J by 8 bases, leaving 10 bases between them.

V usage is TRBV7-9 and J usage is TRBJ1-1, with D possibly TRBD1 on 5 matching bases. The V end was cut by 3 bases, the J end by 2 bases, with 16 bases between. CDR3 length equals 16 residues. Germline CDR1 and CDR2: SEHNR and FQNEAQ (reference sequence). Here the CDR3 DNA reads TGTGCCAGCAGCTTGGACACCACCCCCCGAAACACTGAAGCTTTCTTT. Amino acid sequence: CASSLDTTPRNTEAFF.

The J gene is TRBJ1-4, the V gene TRBV5-4; possibly TRBD1 for D (5 bases). The CDR3 loop spans 20 amino acids. Per germline, CDR1 SGHNT and CDR2 YYREEE (reference sequence). Trimming removed 4 bases from V and 6 bases from J, with 31 bases in between. The CDR3 here is CASSRTGVAHRRGPDEKLFF. In nucleotides, the CDR3 is TGTGCCAGCAGCCGTACGGGAGTAGCACACCGAAGGGGCCCAGATGAAAAACTGTTTTTT.

This clone came up once. This chain links TRBV5-1 with TRBJ1-2; tentative D call: TRBD1 (6 bases). The CDR3 is 14 residues long. Germline assignment: CDR1 SGHRS and CDR2 YFSETQ. Trimming pared 2 bases from V and 4 bases from J, leaving 12 bases between. DNA of the CDR3: TGCGCCAGCAGCTTAGCAGGGGAGACCTATGGCTACACCTTC. This encodes CASSLAGETYGYTF.

The V and J genes are TRBV5-1 and TRBJ1-1; a weak D match, TRBD1 (6 bases). CDR3 length: 13 residues. Per germline, CDR1 SGHRS and CDR2 YFSETQ. V dropped 5 bases and J dropped 10 bases, with 18 bases sitting between them. CDR3 in DNA: TGCGCCAGCAGTTTTGATGGGGACACAAGAGCTTTCTTT. Its protein is CASSFDGDTRAFF.

This clone was counted a few times. The rearrangement links TRBV14 to TRBJ1-2; 7 bases match TRBD1. J was trimmed by 4 bases and V by 4 bases; bases with no gene match: 3. The CDR3 is 13 amino acids. Germline CDR1 reads SGHDN; CDR2 reads FVKESK. The CDR3 region has the DNA TGTGCCAGCAGCCTACAGGGGAGCTATGGCTACACCTTC. Its translation is CASSLQGSYGYTF.

This rearrangement joins TRBV2 to TRBJ2-7; a weak D match, TRBD1 (6 bases). This CDR3 comprises 13 residues. The ends were cut back, 7 bases at V and 5 bases at J, with 15 bases in the middle. Germline-derived CDR1 and CDR2 are SNHLY and FYNNEI. This CDR3 is CASTHDRPNEQYF. DNA for the CDR3: TGTGCCAGCACTCACGACAGGCCCAACGAGCAGTACTTC.

In DNA, the CDR3 is TGTGCCAGCGGGAGAGGCAGGGGCTATGGCTACACCTTC. Translating gives CASGRGRGYGYTF. The chain carries TRBV2 and TRBJ1-2, with a weak D call TRBD1 (6 bases). CDR1 is SNHLY, CDR2 FYNNEI, per germline. Deletions cut 8 bases from V and 4 bases from J, with 14 bases between. This CDR3 region has 13 residues.

The V call is TRBV7-9, the J call TRBJ2-2; TRBD2 matches 7 bases. CDR1 and CDR2 (germline): SEHNR, FQNEAQ (reference sequence). Trimming at V came to 5 bases and at J to 7 bases, leaving 7 bases not matched to a gene. The CDR3 is 14 residues long. This CDR3 reads CASSPRLAGGELFF. The CDR3 region has the DNA TGTGCCAGCAGCCCCCGACTAGCAGGCGGGGAGCTGTTTTTT.

This chain links TRBV11-3 with TRBJ1-1; 8 positions agree with TRBD1. Trimming at V came to 5 bases and at J to 1 base, leaving 12 bases not matched to a gene. CDR1 is SGHNT, CDR2 YENEEA, per germline. The CDR3 extends over 17 amino acids. This CDR3 is CASSPSPGTGPNTEAFF. The CDR3 nucleotides are TGTGCCAGCAGCCCTAGTCCCGGGACAGGCCCGAACACTGAAGCTTTCTTT.

The chain couples TRBV5-1 to TRBJ2-7; 7 bases are shared with TRBD2. The CDR3 loop spans 15 amino acids. J gave up 0 bases and V 0 bases, and 3 bases lay outside the gene matches. Germline CDR1 and CDR2: SGHRS and YFSETQ. CDR3 sequence reads: CASSLEAGSSYEQYF. The CDR3 DNA reads TGCGCCAGCAGCTTGGAAGCGGGAAGCTCCTACGAGCAGTACTTC.

The V call is TRBV11-3, the J call TRBJ2-2, with 9 nucleotides matching TRBD2. The CDR3 is 16 residues long. Germline assignment: CDR1 SGHNT and CDR2 YENEEA. V trimming: 5 bases; J trimming: 7 bases; junction bases outside the gene matches: 11. CDR3 sequence: CASSPSGLASDGELFF. The CDR3 region has the DNA TGTGCCAGCAGCCCCAGCGGACTAGCGTCTGACGGGGAGCTGTTTTTT.

CDR3 sequence reads: CASSQSGAEAFF. DNA for the CDR3: TGTGCCAGCAGCCAATCGGGGGCTGAAGCTTTCTTT. This chain joins TRBV4-2 and TRBJ1-1; the D gene is possibly TRBD1 (5 bases). CDR1 is LGHNA and CDR2 is YNFKEQ in the germline V gene. The CDR3 is 12 amino acids. The V end lost 2 bases, the J end lost 6 bases, and 7 bases lay between the germline ends.

This clone was detected only a few times. V gene TRBV15 combines with J gene TRBJ1-6, with D tentatively TRBD1 (5 bases). Germline loops: CDR1 LNHNV, CDR2 YYDKDF (reference sequence). V lost 0 bases, J lost 9 bases, and 9 bases lay in between. This CDR3 has 14 amino acids. CDR3 sequence: CATSRDRGVSPLHF. DNA for the CDR3: TGTGCCACCAGCAGAGATCGGGGGGTTTCACCCCTCCACTTT.